This T cell receptor (beta chain) was documented in a study of OX40 agonist ivuxolimab in advanced cancers. The study in broad terms: Ivuxolimab was an agonistic, fully human IgG2 monoclonal antibody directed against OX40 (CD134), a costimulatory receptor. The purpose of peripheral TCRbeta sequencing was to test whether ivuxolimab changed TCR sequence diversity and led to clonal T-cell expansion. Prior anti-PD-1, anti-PD-L1 or anti-CTLA-4 therapy was permitted, and checkpoint inhibitors had been received by roughly two fifths of dose-escalation patients. In the dose-escalation cohort, around four fifths of patients were male, and the mean age was around 60 years, with a range of 23 to 79. Partial responses occurred in three dose-escalation patients: two with cutaneous melanoma and one with hepatocellular carcinoma. Of the approximately 50 dose-escalation patients, hepatocellular carcinoma was present in about 19, melanoma in around 15, renal cell carcinoma in 9 and head and neck cancer in 9. Intravenous ivuxolimab was administered to patients every 2 weeks at six dose levels: 0.01, 0.1, 0.3, 1.5, 3 and 10 mg/kg. The paper reports the monotherapy dose-escalation portion (N of about 50 patients) of the phase I ivuxolimab trial.

Comment on this clone: No cognate antigen has been identified for it. One base away there is no much larger clone; base qualities are not given.

On the study overall, not on this receptor specifically: The antigen specificity of the clonally expanded peripheral T cells was not determined. After ivuxolimab, expanded clones were on average more numerous among CD8+ T cells than among CD4+ T cells. Partial responders in the 0.1-3.0 mg/kg groups had among the lowest normalized peripheral clonal expansion, especially among CD8+ T cells. Low levels of normalized T-cell clonal expansion were also shown by some nonresponding patients. At doses of 0.1 to 3.0 mg/kg, clonal expansion of both CD4+ and CD8+ blood T cells was observed from baseline to week 6.

V and J lose 0 bases and 8 bases, and a span of 17 bases separates them. Its CDR3 holds 16 amino acids, cysteine through phenylalanine. CDR3 DNA only is kept here, 48 bases in frame from base 1. According to the germline V gene, CDR1 reads SGHDT and CDR2 reads YYEEEE. Genomic DNA was extracted from sorted cells for sequencing of the TCRbeta CDR3 region. The immunoSEQ Assay was used to sequence the TCRbeta CDR3 regions. What TCRdb holds here is the immuneACCESS table cut down to in-frame rearrangements. Part of the clones is not present; checked against another copy, under half of the missing clones reflect an unresolved V gene, and the others are unexplained. The sample includes tens of thousands of clones, with about 88% observed a single time. The top ten constitute 1.5% of the sample. Patients with a history of autoimmune disease or receiving systemic immunosuppression were excluded from the trial. In every dose cohort, peripheral blood was drawn for TCR sequencing at baseline, cycle 4 day 1, and cycle 7 day 1. Samples came from an open-label, multicenter, first-in-human phase I dose-escalation trial of ivuxolimab. Adults with locally advanced or metastatic head and neck squamous cell, hepatocellular, melanoma or renal cell carcinoma were enrolled in the trial. Before TCR sequencing, CD4+ T cells and CD8+ T cells were sorted from peripheral blood as separate populations.

The TCR was taken from an adult with an advanced solid tumor such as melanoma, head and neck, liver or kidney cancer. Recombination joined TRBV5-6 with TRBJ1-4; perhaps TRBD1 is the D gene, with 5 bases matching. This material consisted of CD4+ or CD8+ T cells sorted from blood, taken in a trial of the OX40 agonist ivuxolimab. The CDR3 is CASSLANTGVGEKLFF. The bases are TGTGCCAGCAGCTTGGCAAACACGGGGGTCGGCGAAAAACTGTTTTTT.